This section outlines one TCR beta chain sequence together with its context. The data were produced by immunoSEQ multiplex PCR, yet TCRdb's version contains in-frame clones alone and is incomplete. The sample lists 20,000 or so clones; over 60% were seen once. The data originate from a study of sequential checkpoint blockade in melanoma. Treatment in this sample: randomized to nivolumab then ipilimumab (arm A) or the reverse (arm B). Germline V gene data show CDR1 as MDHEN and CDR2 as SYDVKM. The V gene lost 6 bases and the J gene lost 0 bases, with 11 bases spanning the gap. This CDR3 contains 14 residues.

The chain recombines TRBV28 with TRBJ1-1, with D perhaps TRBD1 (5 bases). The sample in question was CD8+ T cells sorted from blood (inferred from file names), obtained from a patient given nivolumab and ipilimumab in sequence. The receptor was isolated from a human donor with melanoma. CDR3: CASRPRQLNTEAFF. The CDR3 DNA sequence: TGTGCCAGCAGACCTCGACAGTTGAACACTGAAGCTTTCTTT.